The 6 T cell receptor beta chains presented below share a single source sample, sequenced in a study of CD8+ T cells in alopecia areata. cDNA serving as the sequencing template came from extracted, reverse transcribed RNA. Sequenced by immunoSEQ multiplex PCR; TCRdb stores in-frame clones only, minus some. The table lists approximately 98,000 clones, around 59% of them singletons. Sequenced sample: CD8+ T cells sorted from blood. These receptor sequences come from a human donor in good health.

V usage is TRBV5-1 and J usage is TRBJ2-7, with D hard to call. Trimming left V 2 bases short and J 3 bases short, with 12 bases between. This CDR3 comprises 14 residues. Germline CDR1 is SGHRS and CDR2 is YFSETQ. The CDR3 sequence: CASSFSTMGYEQYF. The CDR3 DNA sequence: TGCGCCAGCAGCTTCTCGACCATGGGCTACGAGCAGTACTTC.

The chain links TRBV6-5 to TRBJ2-3, with D maybe TRBD1 (6 bases). The CDR3 is 14 residues long. In germline, CDR1 is MNHEY, CDR2 SVGAGI. Between the trimmed V and J ends, which lost 5 bases and 3 bases, there was a span of 12 bases. The CDR3, as DNA: TGTGCCAGCAGTGGGGGCAGGGAGACAGATACGCAGTATTTT. This sequence encodes CASSGGRETDTQYF.

The J gene is TRBJ2-3, the V gene TRBV4-3, with TRBD1 matching over 10 bases. The CDR3 is made up of 14 amino acids. The trim removed 6 bases at V and 6 bases at J, leaving 6 bases unmatched. Germline CDR1 LGHNA, CDR2 YSLEER. Here the CDR3 DNA reads TGCGCCAGCAGTGACAGGGGGCGTTGGGATACGCAGTATTTT. Protein: CASSDRGRWDTQYF.

This clone has only a few counts. This chain joins TRBV28 and TRBJ1-1; D ambiguous. Deletions cut 5 bases from V and 4 bases from J, with 17 bases between. The V gene's germline CDR1 is MDHEN and CDR2 SYDVKM. The CDR3 runs 15 residues. The CDR3, as DNA: TGTGCCAGCAGTATCGAGGACGGGGAGACCACTGAAGCTTTCTTT. Translation: CASSIEDGETTEAFF.

The chain carries TRBV7-9 and TRBJ1-6; 7 bases are shared with TRBD1. This CDR3 contains 13 residues. V shed 7 bases and J 7 bases; nucleotides not matched to a gene: 4. Germline V gives CDR1 SEHNR, CDR2 FQNEAQ (reference sequence). This CDR3 is CASTDRENSPLHF. For the CDR3, the DNA is TGTGCCAGCACCGACAGGGAGAATTCACCCCTCCACTTT.

This chain joins TRBV7-9 and TRBJ2-3; tentative D call: TRBD2 (6 bases). CDR1 and CDR2 (germline): SEHNR, FQNEAQ (reference sequence). V lost 3 bases and J lost 0, with 7 bases in between. This CDR3 spans 14 amino acids. The CDR3 nucleotides read TGTGCCAGCAGCTTTCTAGCGAGCACAGATACGCAGTATTTT. Encoded protein: CASSFLASTDTQYF.